This T cell receptor beta chain was obtained from a study of T cell responses to AZD1222 COVID-19 vaccine. Whole-study findings and limits: Donors, mostly white British, included more females; clonal diversity was possibly underestimated. Once two AZD1222 doses were given, Spike-specific TCR breadth and depth went up. Close to half of spike-specific TCRs reportedly recognize unmutated variant regions.

As concerns this clone: No antigen is known for it.

Here immunoSEQ multiplex PCR was the method, and the copy in TCRdb shows in-frame clones only, minus some. The profile covers about 84,000 clones, with around 88% appearing a single time and roughly 10% taken by the ten largest. The length of the CDR3 is 13 residues. The V end lost 6 bases, the J end lost 0 bases, and 8 bases lay between the germline ends. Germline V gene data show CDR1 as MDHEN and CDR2 as SYDVKM. This receptor was obtained from an adult who received the AZD1222 COVID-19 vaccine. V usage is TRBV28 and J usage is TRBJ1-2; D unclear. Sequencing was performed on peripheral blood, taken 28 days after the second AZD1222 dose. This CDR3 reads CASSSGTNYGYTF. The CDR3 coding sequence is TGTGCCAGCAGCTCTGGGACTAACTATGGCTACACCTTC.